The entry that follows covers one T cell receptor beta chain sequence. In the original processing: Estimates of nucleated cell counts were drawn from the amplification of reference gene primers. The table came from immunoSEQ multiplex PCR; TCRdb's copy has only in-frame clones and leaves some out. Clone size and the V and J calls come from that table; the DNA yielded D and trimming. The table has approximately 30,000 clones, about 80% seen once; the top ten hold about 40%. These data belong to a study of blood T cell repertoires in COVID-19. Study-level background: COVID-19 samples from acute and convalescent phases originated in the United States, Italy and Spain. T cells, B-cell-depleted T cells, or PBMCs supplied cDNA or gDNA.

J lost 2 bases, V lost 0 bases, and 9 bases had no gene match. Germline values: CDR1 SGHVS, CDR2 FNYEAQ. This CDR3 is 18 amino acids long. The TCR was taken from a man between 65 and 85 years old with acute or convalescent COVID-19. The chain uses TRBV7-6 and TRBJ2-5; 10 bases line up with TRBD1. The specimen sequenced was peripheral blood. The CDR3 reads CASSLAPGTGAAQETQYF. CDR3 DNA sequence: TGTGCCAGCAGCTTAGCCCCCGGGACAGGGGCCGCACAAGAGACCCAGTACTTC.